The sequence of this T cell receptor beta chain was determined in a study of T-cell memory formation after mild COVID-19. This clonotype was observed a few times. CDR1 and CDR2 from the germline V gene are LGHNA and YNFKEQ. The CDR3 has 19 amino acids. V shed 2 bases and J 0 bases; nucleotides not matched to a gene: 8. Amplification by 5'RACE using constant-segment primers produced TCR alpha and TCR beta cDNA libraries that carried sample barcodes and UMIs. Via MiXCR, TCRdb re-called the 5' RACE reads, giving one row per CDR3 protein. The table shows 200,000 to 250,000 distinct CDR3 sequences, with just over 9.5% occurring only once.

Sequenced input: PBMCs or a T cell subset sorted from them (not recorded which). The chain carries TRBV4-2 and TRBJ2-3; 13 bases align to TRBD2. The source is a man between 18 and 29 years old who had mild COVID-19 (a few samples of this study predate the infection). Cell type and time point are not known. The CDR3 DNA is TGTGCCAGCAGCCAACTTCGGACTAGCGGGGGCCCTAGCACAGATACGCAGTATTTT. It translates to CASSQLRTSGGPSTDTQYF.